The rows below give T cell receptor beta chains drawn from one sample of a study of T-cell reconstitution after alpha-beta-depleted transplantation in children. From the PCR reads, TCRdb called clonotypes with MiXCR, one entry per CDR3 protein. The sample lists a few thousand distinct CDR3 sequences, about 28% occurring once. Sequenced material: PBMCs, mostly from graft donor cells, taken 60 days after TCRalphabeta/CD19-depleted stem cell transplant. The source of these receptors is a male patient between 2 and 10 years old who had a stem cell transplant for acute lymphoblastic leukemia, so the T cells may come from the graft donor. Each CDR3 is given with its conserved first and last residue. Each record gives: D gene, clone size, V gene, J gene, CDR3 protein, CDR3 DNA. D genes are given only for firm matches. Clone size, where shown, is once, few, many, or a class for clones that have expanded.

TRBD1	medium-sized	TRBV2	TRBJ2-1	CASSIGRGTYNEQFF	TGTGCCAGCAGTATCGGCAGGGGGACCTACAATGAGCAGTTCTTC
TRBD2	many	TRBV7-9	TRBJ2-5	CASSYPIRKREWVETQYF	TGTGCCAGCAGCTACCCGATCCGAAAGCGGGAGTGGGTGGAGACCCAGTACTTC
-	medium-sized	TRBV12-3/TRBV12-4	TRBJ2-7	CASSLAEAGGHEQYF	TGTGCCAGCAGTTTAGCGGAGGCTGGGGGCCACGAGCAGTACTTC
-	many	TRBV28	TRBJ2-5	CASSLAGTWEETQYF	TGTGCCAGCAGTTTAGCCGGGACCTGGGAAGAGACCCAGTACTTC
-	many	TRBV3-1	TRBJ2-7	CASSQDRTIYEQYF	TGTGCCAGCAGCCAAGATCGGACTATCTACGAGCAGTACTTC
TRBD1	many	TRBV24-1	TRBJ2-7	CATSDSGQGHYEQYF	TGTGCCACCAGTGATTCGGGACAGGGACACTACGAGCAGTACTTC
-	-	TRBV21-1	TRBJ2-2	CASSYGLLCWELFF	TGTGCCAGCAGCTACGGGCTTCTCTGCTGGGAGCTGTTTTTT
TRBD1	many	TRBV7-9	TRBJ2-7	CASRPLRQGPGKEQYF	TGTGCCAGCAGACCACTCCGACAGGGCCCGGGAAAGGAGCAGTACTTC
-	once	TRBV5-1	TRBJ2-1	CASSLGRSNYNEQFF	TGCGCCAGCAGCTTGGGGAGGTCGAACTACAATGAGCAGTTCTTC
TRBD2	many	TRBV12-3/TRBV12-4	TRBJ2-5	CASSSGTRKETQYF	TGTGCCAGCAGCTCCGGGACTAGAAAAGAGACCCAGTACTTC
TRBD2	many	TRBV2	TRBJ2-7	CASSEGLAGWDYEQYF	TGTGCCAGCAGTGAAGGACTAGCGGGATGGGATTACGAGCAGTACTTC
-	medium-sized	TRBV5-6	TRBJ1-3	CASSLGLSGNTIYF	TGTGCCAGCAGCTTGGGTCTCTCTGGAAACACCATATATTTT
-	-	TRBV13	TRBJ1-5	CVLSLGGRVGQPQHF	TGTGTCCTCAGCTTGGGGGGCAGGGTCGGGCAGCCCCAGCATTTT
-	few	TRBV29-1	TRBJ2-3	CSVEIFRGPSTDTQYF	TGCAGCGTTGAAATTTTCCGAGGTCCTAGCACAGATACGCAGTATTTT
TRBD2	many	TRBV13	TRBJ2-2	CASSLGLAGYTGELFF	TGTGCCAGCAGCTTAGGACTAGCGGGATACACCGGGGAGCTGTTTTTT
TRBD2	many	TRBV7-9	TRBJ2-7	CASSRGLGYSYEQYF	TGTGCCAGCAGCAGGGGACTAGGGTACTCCTACGAGCAGTACTTC
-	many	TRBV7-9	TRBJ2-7	CASSPVSEQYF	TGTGCCAGCAGCCCCGTGAGCGAGCAGTACTTC
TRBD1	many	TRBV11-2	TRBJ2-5	CASSLVQGVETQYF	TGTGCCAGCAGCTTAGTTCAGGGGGTAGAGACCCAGTACTTC
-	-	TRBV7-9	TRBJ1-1	CASSLDPGRVRAFF	TGTGCCAGCAGCTTAGATCCCGGCAGGGTGAGAGCTTTCTTT
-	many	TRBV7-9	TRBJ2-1	CASSRGPALGNEQFF	TGTGCCAGCAGCCGCGGACCGGCATTGGGCAATGAGCAGTTCTTC
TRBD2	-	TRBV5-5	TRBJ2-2	CASSTAPSGTNTGELFF	TGTGCCAGCAGTACAGCTCCTAGCGGGACGAACACCGGGGAGCTGTTTTTT
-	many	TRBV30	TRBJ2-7	CAWTGLGEQYF	TGTGCCTGGACAGGGTTAGGCGAGCAGTACTTC
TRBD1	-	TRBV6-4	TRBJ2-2	CASSLQGYTGELFF	TGTGCCAGCAGTCTACAGGGGTACACCGGGGAGCTGTTTTTT
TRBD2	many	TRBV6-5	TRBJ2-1	CASSFFGLAGGQENEQFF	TGTGCCAGCTCATTTTTCGGACTAGCGGGAGGGCAGGAAAATGAGCAGTTCTTC
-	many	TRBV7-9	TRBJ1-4	CASSSRFHRRTNEKLFF	TGTGCCAGCAGCTCTCGATTCCACCGAAGGACTAATGAAAAACTGTTTTTT
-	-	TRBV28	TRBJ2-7	CASNQDSYEQYF	TGTGCCAGCAACCAGGATAGCTACGAGCAGTACTTC
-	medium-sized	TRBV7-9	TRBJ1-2	CASSSVSRDINYGYTF	TGTGCCAGCAGCTCCGTGAGTCGGGACATTAACTATGGCTACACCTTC
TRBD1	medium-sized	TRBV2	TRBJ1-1	CASLFQGTGMNTEAFF	TGTGCCAGCCTCTTTCAAGGGACAGGGATGAACACTGAAGCTTTCTTT
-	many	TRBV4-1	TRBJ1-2	CASSQERRRQTDYGYTF	TGCGCCAGCAGCCAAGAAAGAAGGAGACAGACCGACTATGGCTACACCTTC
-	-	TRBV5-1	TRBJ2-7	CAMGLAEDGRLYYEQYF	TGTGCCATGGGCTTGGCCGAGGACGGAAGACTTTACTACGAGCAGTACTTC
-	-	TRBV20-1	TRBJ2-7	CSATPKGPYEQYF	TGCAGTGCTACCCCAAAGGGGCCCTACGAGCAGTACTTC
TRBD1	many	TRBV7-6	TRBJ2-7	CASSSKDRGVEGQYF	TGTGCCAGCAGCTCCAAAGACAGGGGTGTCGAAGGGCAGTACTTC
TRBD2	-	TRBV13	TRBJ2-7	CASSSTGSGLAGGPGEQYF	TGTGCCAGCAGCTCTACAGGGTCGGGACTAGCGGGAGGGCCTGGCGAGCAGTACTTC
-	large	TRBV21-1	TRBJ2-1	CASTKPGLLNEQFF	TGTGCCAGCACCAAACCGGGACTCTTAAATGAGCAGTTCTTC
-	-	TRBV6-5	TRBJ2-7	CASSYGSTRYEQYF	TGTGCCAGCAGTTACGGTAGCACCCGTTACGAGCAGTACTTC
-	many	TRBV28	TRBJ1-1	CASTQVGSNTEAFF	TGTGCCAGCACGCAGGTTGGATCGAACACTGAAGCTTTCTTT
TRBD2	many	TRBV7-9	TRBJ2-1	CASSKDLAGYNEQFF	TGTGCCAGCAGCAAGGACCTAGCGGGCTACAATGAGCAGTTCTTC
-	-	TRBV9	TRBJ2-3	CASSSQEFVADTQYF	TGTGCCAGCAGCTCGCAGGAGTTTGTGGCAGATACGCAGTATTTT
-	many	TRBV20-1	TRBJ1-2	CSARDSQGQLKLGYTF	TGCAGTGCTAGGGACAGCCAGGGCCAATTAAAATTGGGCTACACCTTC
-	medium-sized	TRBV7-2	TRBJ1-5	CASSFTRNSNQPQHF	TGTGCCAGCAGCTTTACCAGGAATAGCAATCAGCCCCAGCATTTT
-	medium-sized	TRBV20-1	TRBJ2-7	CSVSRPYEQYF	TGCAGTGTTTCGAGGCCTTACGAGCAGTACTTC
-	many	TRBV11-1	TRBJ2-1	CASSLQAYEQFF	TGTGCCAGCAGCTTACAGGCTTATGAGCAGTTCTTC
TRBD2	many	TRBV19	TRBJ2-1	CASSMLRGVSYNEQFF	TGTGCCAGTAGTATGCTACGGGGGGTCTCCTACAATGAGCAGTTCTTC
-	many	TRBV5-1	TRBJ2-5	CASSFRDMKQTQYF	TGCGCCAGCAGCTTCCGGGACATGAAACAGACCCAGTACTTC
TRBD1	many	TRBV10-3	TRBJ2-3	CASRGRTDTQYF	TGTGCCAGCAGGGGGCGCACAGATACGCAGTATTTT
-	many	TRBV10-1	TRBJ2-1	CASSVDRKSSYNEQFF	TGCGCCAGCAGTGTGGACAGAAAAAGCTCCTACAATGAGCAGTTCTTC